This T cell receptor (beta chain) was obtained from a study of spatial heterogeneity in lung cancer. Study as a whole: Beta-chain sequences were consistently detected more often than alpha-chain sequences. Whole-study results and caveats: Resection blood, more than follow-up blood, showed ubiquitous expanded tumor TCRs.

This clonotype was seen repeatedly, ten times or more. Antigen unknown. The ends were cut back, 6 bases at V and 8 bases at J, with 13 bases in the middle. The length of the CDR3 is 13 residues. Per the germline V gene, CDR1 is MDHEN and CDR2 is SYDVKM. TCRdb analysed the 5' RACE reads with MiXCR anew, one entry per CDR3 protein. The sample carries around 110,000 distinct CDR3 sequences, 9% to 15% recorded once. Described time point: blood at routine non-recurrence follow-up after resection. Material for sequencing was whole RNA from tumor, nontumor lung or frozen PBMC, left unsorted. Sequenced material: PBMCs, taken at follow-up. The rearrangement links TRBV28 to TRBJ1-4; D gene ambiguous. This TCR was recovered from a male donor with early-stage non-small cell lung cancer. CDR3 in amino acids: CASRFQLGEKLFF. DNA for the CDR3: TGTGCCAGCAGGTTCCAGCTAGGGGAAAAACTGTTTTTT.